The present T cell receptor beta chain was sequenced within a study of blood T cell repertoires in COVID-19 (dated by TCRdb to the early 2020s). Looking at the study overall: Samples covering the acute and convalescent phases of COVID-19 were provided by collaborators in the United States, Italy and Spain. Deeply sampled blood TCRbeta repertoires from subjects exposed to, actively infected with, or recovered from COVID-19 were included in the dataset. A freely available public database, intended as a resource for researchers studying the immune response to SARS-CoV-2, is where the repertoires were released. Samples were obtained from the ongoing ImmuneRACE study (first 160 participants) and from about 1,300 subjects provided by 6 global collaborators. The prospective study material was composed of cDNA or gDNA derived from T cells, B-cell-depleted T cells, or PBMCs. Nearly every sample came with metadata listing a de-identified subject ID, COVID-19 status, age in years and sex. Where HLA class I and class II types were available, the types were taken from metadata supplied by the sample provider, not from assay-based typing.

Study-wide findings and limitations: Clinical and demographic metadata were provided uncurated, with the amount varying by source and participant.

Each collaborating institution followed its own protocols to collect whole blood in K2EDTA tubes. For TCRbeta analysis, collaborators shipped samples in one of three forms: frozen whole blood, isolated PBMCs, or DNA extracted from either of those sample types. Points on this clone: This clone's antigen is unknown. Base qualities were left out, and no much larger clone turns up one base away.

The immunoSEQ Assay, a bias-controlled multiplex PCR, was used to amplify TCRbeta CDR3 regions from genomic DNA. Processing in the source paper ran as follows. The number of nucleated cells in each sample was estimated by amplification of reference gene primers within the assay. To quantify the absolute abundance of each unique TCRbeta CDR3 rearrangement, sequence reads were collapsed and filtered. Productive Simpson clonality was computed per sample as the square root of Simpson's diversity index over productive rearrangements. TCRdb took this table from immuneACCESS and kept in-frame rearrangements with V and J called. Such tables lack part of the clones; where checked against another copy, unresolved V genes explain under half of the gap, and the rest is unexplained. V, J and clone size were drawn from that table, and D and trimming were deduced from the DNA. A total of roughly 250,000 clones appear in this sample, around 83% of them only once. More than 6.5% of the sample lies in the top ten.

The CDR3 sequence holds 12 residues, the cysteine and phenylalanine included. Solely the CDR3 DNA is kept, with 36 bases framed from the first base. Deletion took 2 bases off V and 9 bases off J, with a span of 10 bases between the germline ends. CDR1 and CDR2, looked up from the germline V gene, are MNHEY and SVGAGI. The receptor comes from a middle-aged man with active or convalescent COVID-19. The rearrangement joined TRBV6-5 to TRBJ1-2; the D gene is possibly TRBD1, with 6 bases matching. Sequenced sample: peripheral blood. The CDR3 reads CASSYEGVSYTF. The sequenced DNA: TGTGCCAGCAGTTACGAGGGGGTTAGCTACACCTTC.